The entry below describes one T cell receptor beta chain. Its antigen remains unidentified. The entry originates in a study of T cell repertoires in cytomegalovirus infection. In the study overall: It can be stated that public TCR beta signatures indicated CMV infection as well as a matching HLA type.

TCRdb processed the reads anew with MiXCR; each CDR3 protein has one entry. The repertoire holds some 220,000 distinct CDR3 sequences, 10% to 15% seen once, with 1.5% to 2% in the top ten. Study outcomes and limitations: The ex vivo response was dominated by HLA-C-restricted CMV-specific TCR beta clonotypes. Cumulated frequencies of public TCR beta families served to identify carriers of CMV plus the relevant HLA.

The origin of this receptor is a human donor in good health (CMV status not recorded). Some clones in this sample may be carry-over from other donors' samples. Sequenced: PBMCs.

The CDR3 sequence is CSARDPGQVESTEAFF. The CDR3 nucleotides are TGCAGTGCTAGAGACCCGGGGCAGGTGGAGAGCACTGAAGCTTTCTTT. The chain carries TRBV20-1 and TRBJ1-1; a weak D match, TRBD1 (5 bases). Trimming took off 0 bases at V and 4 bases at J, with 18 bases between the two ends. Germline V gene lookup returns CDR1 DFQATT and CDR2 SNEGSKA (reference sequence). The CDR3 consists of 16 residues.